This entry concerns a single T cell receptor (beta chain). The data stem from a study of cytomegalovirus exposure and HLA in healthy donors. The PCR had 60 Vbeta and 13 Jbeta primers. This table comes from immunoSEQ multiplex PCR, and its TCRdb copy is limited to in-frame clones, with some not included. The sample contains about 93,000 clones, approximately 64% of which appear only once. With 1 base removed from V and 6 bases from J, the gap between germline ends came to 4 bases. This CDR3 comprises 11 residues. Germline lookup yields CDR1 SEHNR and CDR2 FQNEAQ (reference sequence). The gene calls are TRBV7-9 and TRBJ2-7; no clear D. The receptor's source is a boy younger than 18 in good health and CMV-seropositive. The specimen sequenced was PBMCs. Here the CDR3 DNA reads TGTGCCAGCAGCTTAGAGAGCGAGCAGTACTTC. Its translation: CASSLESEQYF.